The TCR beta chain described here comes from a study of T-cell reconstitution after alpha-beta-depleted transplantation in children. This clonotype was counted many times. Its antigen is unknown. Unique molecular identifiers tagged the TCRbeta library. MiXCR, applied by TCRdb to the PCR reads, yields one record per CDR3 protein. The sample has about 70,000 distinct CDR3 sequences, approximately 10% seen once. Germline V gene sequence: CDR1 DFQATT, CDR2 SNEGSKA (reference sequence). V dropped 0 bases and J dropped 3 bases, with 12 bases sitting between them. The CDR3 runs 14 residues. General study points: Reportedly, roughly two months post-transplant, alpha-beta T cells arose from several hundred expanded graft clones. There were some patients whose high TCRbeta diversity at day 60 came from surviving recipient T cells and thymic progenitors.

Sequences were derived from PBMCs, sampled before TCRalphabeta/CD19-depleted stem cell transplant. This receptor was obtained from a boy younger than 18 with acute myeloid leukemia, due to receive a stem cell transplant. The genes are TRBV20-1 and TRBJ2-7; D is undetermined. CDR3 protein: CSARDPSRIYEQYF. For the CDR3, the DNA is TGCAGTGCTAGAGATCCGAGCAGAATCTACGAGCAGTACTTC.